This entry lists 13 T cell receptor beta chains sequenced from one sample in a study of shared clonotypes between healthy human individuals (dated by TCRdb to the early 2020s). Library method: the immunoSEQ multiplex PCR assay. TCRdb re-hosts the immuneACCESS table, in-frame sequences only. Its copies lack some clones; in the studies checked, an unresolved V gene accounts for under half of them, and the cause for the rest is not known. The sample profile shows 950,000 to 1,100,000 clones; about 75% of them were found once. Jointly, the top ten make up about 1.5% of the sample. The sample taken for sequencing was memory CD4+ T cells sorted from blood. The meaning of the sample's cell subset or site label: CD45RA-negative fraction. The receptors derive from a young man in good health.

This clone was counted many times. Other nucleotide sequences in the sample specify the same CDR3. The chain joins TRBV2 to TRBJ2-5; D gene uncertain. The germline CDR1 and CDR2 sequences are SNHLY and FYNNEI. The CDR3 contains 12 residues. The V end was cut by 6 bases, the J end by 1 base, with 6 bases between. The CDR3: CASSQLQETQYF. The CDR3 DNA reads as TGTGCCAGCAGCCAGCTCCAAGAGACCCAGTACTTC.

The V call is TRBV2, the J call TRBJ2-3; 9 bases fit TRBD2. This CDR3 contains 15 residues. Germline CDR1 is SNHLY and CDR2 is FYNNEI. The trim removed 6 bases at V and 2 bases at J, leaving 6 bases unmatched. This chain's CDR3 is CASRGSGGPTDTQYF. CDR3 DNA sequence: TGTGCCAGCAGGGGGAGCGGGGGGCCCACAGATACGCAGTATTTT.

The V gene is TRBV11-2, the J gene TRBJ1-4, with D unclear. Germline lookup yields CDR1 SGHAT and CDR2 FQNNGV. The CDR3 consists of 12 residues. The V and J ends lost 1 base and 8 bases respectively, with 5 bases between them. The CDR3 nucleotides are TGTGCCAGCAGCTTAGTGCGGGAAAAACTGTTTTTT. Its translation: CASSLVREKLFF.

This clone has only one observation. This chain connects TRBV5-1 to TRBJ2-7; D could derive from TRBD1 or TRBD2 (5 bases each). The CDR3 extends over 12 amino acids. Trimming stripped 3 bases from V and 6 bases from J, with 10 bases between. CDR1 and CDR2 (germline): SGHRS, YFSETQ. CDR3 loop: CASSWDGGEQYF. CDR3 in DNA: TGCGCCAGCAGCTGGGACGGAGGCGAGCAGTACTTC.

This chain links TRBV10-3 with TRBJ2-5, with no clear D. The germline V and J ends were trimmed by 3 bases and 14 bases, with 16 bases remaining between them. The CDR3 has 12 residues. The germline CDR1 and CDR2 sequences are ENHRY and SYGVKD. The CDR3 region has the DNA TGTGCCATCAGTGATGACCCCTCCCTTCTTTACTTC. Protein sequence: CAISDDPSLLYF.

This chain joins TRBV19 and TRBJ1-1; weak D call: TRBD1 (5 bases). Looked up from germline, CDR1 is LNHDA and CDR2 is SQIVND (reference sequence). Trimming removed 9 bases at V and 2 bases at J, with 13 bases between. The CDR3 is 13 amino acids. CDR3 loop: CASLGRINTEAFF. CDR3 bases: TGTGCCAGCTTGGGACGGATCAACACTGAAGCTTTCTTT.

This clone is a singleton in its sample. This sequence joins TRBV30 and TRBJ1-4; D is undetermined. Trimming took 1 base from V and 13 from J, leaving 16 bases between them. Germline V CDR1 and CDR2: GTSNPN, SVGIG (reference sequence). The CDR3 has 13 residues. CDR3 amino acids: CAWSAFEGTILFF. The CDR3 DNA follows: TGTGCCTGGAGTGCCTTTGAGGGTACGATACTGTTTTTT.

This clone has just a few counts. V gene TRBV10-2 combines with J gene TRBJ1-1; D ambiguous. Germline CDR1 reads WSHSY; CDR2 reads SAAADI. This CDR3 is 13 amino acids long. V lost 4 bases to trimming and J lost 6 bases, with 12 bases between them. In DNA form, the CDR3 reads TGCGCCAGCAGTGTGCGGTTACAGCCTGAAGCTTTCTTT. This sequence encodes CASSVRLQPEAFF.

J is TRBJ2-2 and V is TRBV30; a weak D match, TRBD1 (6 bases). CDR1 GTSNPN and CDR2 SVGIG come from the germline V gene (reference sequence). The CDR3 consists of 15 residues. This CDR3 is CAGTRGPTTAGELFF. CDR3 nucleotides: TGTGCGGGAACCAGGGGCCCTACCACCGCCGGGGAGCTGTTTTTT.

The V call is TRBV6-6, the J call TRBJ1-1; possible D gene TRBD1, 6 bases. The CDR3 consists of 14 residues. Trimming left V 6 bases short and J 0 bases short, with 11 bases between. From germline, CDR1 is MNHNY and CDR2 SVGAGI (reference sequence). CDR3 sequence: CASRPDRMNTEAFF. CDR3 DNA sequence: TGTGCCAGCAGACCCGACAGGATGAACACTGAAGCTTTCTTT.

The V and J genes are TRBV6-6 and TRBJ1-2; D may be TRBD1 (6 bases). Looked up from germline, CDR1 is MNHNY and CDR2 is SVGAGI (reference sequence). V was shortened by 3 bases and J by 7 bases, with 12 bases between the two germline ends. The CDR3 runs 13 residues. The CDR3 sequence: CASSYTGQFGYTF. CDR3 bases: TGTGCCAGCAGTTATACCGGACAGTTTGGCTACACCTTC.

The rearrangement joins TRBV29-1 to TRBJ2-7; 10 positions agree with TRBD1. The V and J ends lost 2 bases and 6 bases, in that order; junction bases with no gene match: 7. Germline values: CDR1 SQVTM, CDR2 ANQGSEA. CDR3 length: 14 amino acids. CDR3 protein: CSVERTGGVSEQYF. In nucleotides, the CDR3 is TGCAGCGTTGAAAGGACAGGGGGAGTGTCCGAGCAGTACTTC.

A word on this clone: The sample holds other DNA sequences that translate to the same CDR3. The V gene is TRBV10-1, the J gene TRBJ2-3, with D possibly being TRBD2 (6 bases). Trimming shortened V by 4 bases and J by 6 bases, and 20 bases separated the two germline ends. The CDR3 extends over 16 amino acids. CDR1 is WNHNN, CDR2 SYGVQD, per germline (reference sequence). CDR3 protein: CASSGSRGLSTDTQYF. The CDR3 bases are TGCGCCAGCAGTGGTAGTCGGGGGTTATCCACGGATACGCAGTATTTT.